This is a list of T cell receptor beta chains from one sample in a study of OX40 agonist ivuxolimab in advanced cancers. Sequencing used immunoSEQ multiplex PCR; TCRdb keeps in-frame clones, though not all of them. The table shows 71,000 or so clones, with about 86% occurring only once. The material sequenced was CD4+ or CD8+ T cells sorted from blood, taken in a trial of the OX40 agonist ivuxolimab. These receptor sequences come from an adult with an advanced solid tumor such as melanoma, head and neck, liver or kidney cancer. Each CDR3 is given with its conserved first and last residue. The order of the fields is D gene, V gene, clone size, J gene, CDR3 DNA, CDR3 protein. A D gene is named only where the DNA matches it firmly. Size values are once, few and many counts, or a class for expanded clones, and some rows have none.

d_gene: .
v_gene: TRBV5-6
abundance: .
j_gene: TRBJ2-5
CDR3nt: TGTGCCAGCAGCTTGGGGACAGCAGAAGAGACCCAGTACTTC
CDR3aa: CASSLGTAEETQYF

d_gene: .
v_gene: TRBV18
abundance: .
j_gene: TRBJ2-3
CDR3nt: TGTGCCAGCTCACCACGACAGGCTAGCACAGATACGCAGTATTTT
CDR3aa: CASSPRQASTDTQYF

d_gene: .
v_gene: TRBV2
abundance: .
j_gene: TRBJ1-1
CDR3nt: TGTGCCAGCAGTGAATGGGGGACCACTGAAGCTTTCTTT
CDR3aa: CASSEWGTTEAFF

d_gene: .
v_gene: TRBV7-9
abundance: .
j_gene: TRBJ2-5
CDR3nt: TGTGCCAGCAGCGAGAGGGTCAGCCAAGAGACCCAGTACTTC
CDR3aa: CASSERVSQETQYF

d_gene: .
v_gene: TRBV4-2
abundance: .
j_gene: TRBJ2-2
CDR3nt: TGTGCCAGCAGCCAAGATGAGGGAGGGGGTGGTACCGGGGAGCTGTTTTTT
CDR3aa: CASSQDEGGGGTGELFF

d_gene: .
v_gene: TRBV2
abundance: .
j_gene: TRBJ1-1
CDR3nt: TGTGCCAGCAGGACAGAGATGAACACTGAAGCTTTCTTT
CDR3aa: CASRTEMNTEAFF

d_gene: .
v_gene: TRBV7-3
abundance: .
j_gene: TRBJ1-1
CDR3nt: TGTGCCAGCAGCGAAGGGGTGAACACTGAAGCTTTCTTT
CDR3aa: CASSEGVNTEAFF

d_gene: TRBD2
v_gene: TRBV4-2
abundance: .
j_gene: TRBJ2-1
CDR3nt: TGTGCCAGCAGCCAAGATTCGTTGAGACTAGCGCGAATGGTAAATGAGCAGTTCTTC
CDR3aa: CASSQDSLRLARMVNEQFF

d_gene: TRBD1
v_gene: TRBV18
abundance: .
j_gene: TRBJ1-3
CDR3nt: TGTGCCAGCTCACCAAGAAGACAGGGGGCTTTAGGTGGAAACACCATATATTTT
CDR3aa: CASSPRRQGALGGNTIYF

d_gene: TRBD1
v_gene: TRBV27
abundance: .
j_gene: TRBJ1-6
CDR3nt: TGTGCCAGCAGCGGGACAGGGGTTTCACCCCTCCACTTT
CDR3aa: CASSGTGVSPLHF

d_gene: TRBD2
v_gene: TRBV4-3
abundance: .
j_gene: TRBJ2-7
CDR3nt: TGCGCCAGCAGCCCCAGCGGGAGTTACGAGCAGTACTTC
CDR3aa: CASSPSGSYEQYF

d_gene: .
v_gene: TRBV2
abundance: .
j_gene: TRBJ2-1
CDR3nt: TGTGCCAGCAGTGATTTTTACGGGAGATCGTACAATGAGCAGTTCTTC
CDR3aa: CASSDFYGRSYNEQFF

d_gene: .
v_gene: TRBV27
abundance: .
j_gene: TRBJ2-2
CDR3nt: TGTGCCAGCAGTTTCGGCAGGAACACCGGGGAGCTGTTTTTT
CDR3aa: CASSFGRNTGELFF

d_gene: .
v_gene: TRBV11-2
abundance: .
j_gene: TRBJ2-2
CDR3nt: TGTGCCAGCAGCTTAGCGCCGAACACCGGGGAGCTGTTTTTT
CDR3aa: CASSLAPNTGELFF

d_gene: TRBD1
v_gene: TRBV7-2
abundance: .
j_gene: TRBJ2-3
CDR3nt: TGTGCCAGCAGACCTCCGGGACAGGGATCCTATACGCAGTATTTT
CDR3aa: CASRPPGQGSYTQYF

d_gene: TRBD2
v_gene: TRBV11-3
abundance: .
j_gene: TRBJ2-1
CDR3nt: TGTGCCAGCAGCTTAGATAGGCTAGCGGGAGAGAGAGAGCAGTTCTTC
CDR3aa: CASSLDRLAGEREQFF

d_gene: .
v_gene: TRBV21-1
abundance: .
j_gene: TRBJ1-2
CDR3nt: TGTGCCAGCAGCAATCGGGGCTACACCTTC
CDR3aa: CASSNRGYTF

d_gene: .
v_gene: TRBV5-1
abundance: .
j_gene: TRBJ1-1
CDR3nt: TGCGCCAGCAGCAGAGAACAGTTTCAGAACACTGAAGCTTTCTTT
CDR3aa: CASSREQFQNTEAFF

d_gene: TRBD1
v_gene: TRBV28
abundance: .
j_gene: TRBJ2-7
CDR3nt: TGTGCCAGCAGCAGAGCCGGGACAGGCCACTACGAGCAGTACTTC
CDR3aa: CASSRAGTGHYEQYF

d_gene: .
v_gene: TRBV5-4
abundance: once
j_gene: TRBJ2-7
CDR3nt: TGTGCCAGCAGCTTGGGGGGGACGAACTCCTACGAGCAGTACTTC
CDR3aa: CASSLGGTNSYEQYF

d_gene: TRBD2
v_gene: TRBV18
abundance: .
j_gene: TRBJ2-7
CDR3nt: TGTGCCAGCTCACCAGGGAGGACTAGCGGGGTTGGCGAGCAGTACTTC
CDR3aa: CASSPGRTSGVGEQYF

d_gene: .
v_gene: TRBV2
abundance: .
j_gene: TRBJ1-3
CDR3nt: TGTGCCAGCAGTGACAGGGGAGGGAGGAACACCATATATTTT
CDR3aa: CASSDRGGRNTIYF

d_gene: .
v_gene: TRBV2
abundance: .
j_gene: TRBJ1-2
CDR3nt: TGTGCCAGCAGTGATTTGTGGGGCATCTATGGCTACACCTTC
CDR3aa: CASSDLWGIYGYTF

d_gene: TRBD1
v_gene: TRBV19
abundance: .
j_gene: TRBJ1-1
CDR3nt: TGTGCCAGTAGCCCTCAGACAGGGTACACTGAAGCTTTCTTT
CDR3aa: CASSPQTGYTEAFF